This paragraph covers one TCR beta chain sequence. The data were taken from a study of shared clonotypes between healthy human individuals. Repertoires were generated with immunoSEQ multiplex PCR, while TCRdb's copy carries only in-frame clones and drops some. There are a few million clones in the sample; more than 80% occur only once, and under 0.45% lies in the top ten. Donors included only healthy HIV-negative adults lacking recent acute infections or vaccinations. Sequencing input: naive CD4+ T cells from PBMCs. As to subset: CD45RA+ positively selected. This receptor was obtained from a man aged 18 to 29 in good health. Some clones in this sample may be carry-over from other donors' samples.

The CDR3 is CASSDTAGPEAFF. The CDR3 DNA reads as TGCGCCAGCAGTGACACGGCGGGGCCTGAAGCTTTCTTT. The V gene is TRBV5-1, the J gene TRBJ1-1, with D perhaps TRBD1 (5 bases). Trimming removed 5 bases at V and 6 bases at J, with 14 bases between. The CDR3 has 13 amino acids. Germline CDR1 and CDR2: SGHRS and YFSETQ.